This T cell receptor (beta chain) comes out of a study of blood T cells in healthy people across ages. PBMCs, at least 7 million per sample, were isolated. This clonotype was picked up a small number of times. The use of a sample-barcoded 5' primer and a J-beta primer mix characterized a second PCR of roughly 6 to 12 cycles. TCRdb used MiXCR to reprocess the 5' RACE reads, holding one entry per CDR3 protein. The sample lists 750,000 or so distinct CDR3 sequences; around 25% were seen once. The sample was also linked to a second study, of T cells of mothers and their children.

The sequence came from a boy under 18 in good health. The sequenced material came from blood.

In nucleotides, the CDR3 is TGTGCCAGCAGCTTGGGGACATGGAGCTCCTATAATTCACCCCTCCACTTT. Its translation is CASSLGTWSSYNSPLHF. The chain uses TRBV5-5 and TRBJ1-6; a possible D gene is TRBD1 (5 bases). Trimming removed 0 bases from V and 0 bases from J, with 10 bases in between. Looked up from germline, CDR1 is SGHKS and CDR2 is YYEKEE (reference sequence). The CDR3 sequence is 17 residues long.